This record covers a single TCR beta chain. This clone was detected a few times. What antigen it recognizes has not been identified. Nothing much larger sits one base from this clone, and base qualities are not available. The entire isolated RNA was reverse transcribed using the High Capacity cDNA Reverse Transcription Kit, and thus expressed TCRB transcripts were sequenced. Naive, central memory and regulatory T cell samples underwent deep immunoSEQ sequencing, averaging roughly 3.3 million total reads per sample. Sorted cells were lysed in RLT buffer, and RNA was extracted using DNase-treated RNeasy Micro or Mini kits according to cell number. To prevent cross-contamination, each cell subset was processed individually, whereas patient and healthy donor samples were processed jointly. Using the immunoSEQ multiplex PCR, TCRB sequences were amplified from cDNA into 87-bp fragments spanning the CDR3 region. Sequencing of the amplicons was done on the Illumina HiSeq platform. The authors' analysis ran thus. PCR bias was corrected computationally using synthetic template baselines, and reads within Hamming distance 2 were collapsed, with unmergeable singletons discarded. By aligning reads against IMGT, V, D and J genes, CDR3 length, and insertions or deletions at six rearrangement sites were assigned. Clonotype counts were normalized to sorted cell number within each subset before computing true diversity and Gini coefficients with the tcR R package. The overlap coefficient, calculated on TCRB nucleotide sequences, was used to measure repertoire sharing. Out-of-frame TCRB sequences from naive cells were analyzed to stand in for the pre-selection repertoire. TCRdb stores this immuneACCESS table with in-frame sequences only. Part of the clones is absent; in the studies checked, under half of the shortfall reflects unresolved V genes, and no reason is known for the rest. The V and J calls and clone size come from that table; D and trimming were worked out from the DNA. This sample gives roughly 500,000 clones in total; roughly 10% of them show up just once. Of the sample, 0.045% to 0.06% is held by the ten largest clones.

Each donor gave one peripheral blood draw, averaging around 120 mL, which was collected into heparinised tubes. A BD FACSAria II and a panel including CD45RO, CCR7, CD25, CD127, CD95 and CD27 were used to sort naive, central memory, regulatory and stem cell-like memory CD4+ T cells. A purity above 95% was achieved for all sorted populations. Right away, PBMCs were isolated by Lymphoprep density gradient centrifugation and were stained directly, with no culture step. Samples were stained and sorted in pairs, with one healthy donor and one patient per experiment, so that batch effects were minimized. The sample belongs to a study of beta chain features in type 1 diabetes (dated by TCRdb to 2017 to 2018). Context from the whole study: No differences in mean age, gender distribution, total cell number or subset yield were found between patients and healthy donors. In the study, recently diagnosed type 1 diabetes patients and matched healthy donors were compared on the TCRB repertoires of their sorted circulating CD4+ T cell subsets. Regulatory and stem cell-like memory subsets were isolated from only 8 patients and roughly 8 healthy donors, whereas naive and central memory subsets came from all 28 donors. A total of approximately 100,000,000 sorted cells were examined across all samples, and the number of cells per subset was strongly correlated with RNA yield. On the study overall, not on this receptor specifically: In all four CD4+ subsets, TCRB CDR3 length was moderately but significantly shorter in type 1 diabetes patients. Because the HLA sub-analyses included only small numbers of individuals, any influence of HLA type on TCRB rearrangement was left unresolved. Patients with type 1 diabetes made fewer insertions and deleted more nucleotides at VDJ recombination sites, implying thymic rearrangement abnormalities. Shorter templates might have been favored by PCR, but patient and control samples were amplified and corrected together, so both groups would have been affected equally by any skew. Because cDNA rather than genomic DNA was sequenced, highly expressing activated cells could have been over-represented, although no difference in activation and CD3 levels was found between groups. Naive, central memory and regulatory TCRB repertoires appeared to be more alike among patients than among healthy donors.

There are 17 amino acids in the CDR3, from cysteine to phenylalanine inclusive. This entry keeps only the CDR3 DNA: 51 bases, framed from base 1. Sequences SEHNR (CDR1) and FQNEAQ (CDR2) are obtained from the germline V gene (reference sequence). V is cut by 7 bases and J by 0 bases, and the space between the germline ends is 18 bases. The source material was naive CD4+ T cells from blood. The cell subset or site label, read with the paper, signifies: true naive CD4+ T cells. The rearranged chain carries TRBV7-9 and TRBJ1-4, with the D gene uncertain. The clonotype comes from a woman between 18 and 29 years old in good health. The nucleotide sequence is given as TGTGCCAGCATTTCGGCCCCCAACGGAGCAACTAATGAAAAACTGTTTTTT. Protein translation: CASISAPNGATNEKLFF.